This entry features one T cell receptor (beta chain) sequence. This entry comes from a study of tumor and adjacent non-tumor tissue in lung cancer. Trimming cost V 6 bases and J 4 bases, with 18 bases left between them. Germline CDR1 reads SGHKS; CDR2 reads YYEKEE (reference sequence). This CDR3 spans 15 amino acids. The template was RNA from unsorted bulk tissue. More than 3 cm separated this lung sample from the edge of the tumor. The library came from three nested PCR rounds adapted from ARM-PCR protocols. Each CDR3 protein gets one entry after TCRdb re-called the multiplex PCR reads with MiXCR. The sample shows about 80,000 distinct CDR3 sequences, around 80% of them seen only once.

The sequenced material came from distant non-tumor lung tissue. The source is a man between 60 and 70 years old with non-small cell lung cancer. The rearrangement joins TRBV5-5 to TRBJ2-3, with unresolved D. CDR3 DNA: TGTGCCAGCATCCACGCAGAGACAAGGGCAGATACGCAGTATTTT. Its protein is CASIHAETRADTQYF.